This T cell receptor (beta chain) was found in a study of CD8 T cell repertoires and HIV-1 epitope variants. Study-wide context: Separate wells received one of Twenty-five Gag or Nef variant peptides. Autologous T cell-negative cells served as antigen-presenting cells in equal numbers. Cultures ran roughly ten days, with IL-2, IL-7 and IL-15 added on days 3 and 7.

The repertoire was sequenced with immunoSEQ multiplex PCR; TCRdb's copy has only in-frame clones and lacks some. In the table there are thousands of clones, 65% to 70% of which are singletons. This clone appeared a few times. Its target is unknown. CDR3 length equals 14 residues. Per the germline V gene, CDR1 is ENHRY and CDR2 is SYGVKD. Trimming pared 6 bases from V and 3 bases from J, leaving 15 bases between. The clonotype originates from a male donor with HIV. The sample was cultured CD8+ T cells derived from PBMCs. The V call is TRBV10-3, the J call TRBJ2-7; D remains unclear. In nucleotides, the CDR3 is TGTGCCATCAGACACGATCCCAGGAGCTACGAGCAGTACTTC. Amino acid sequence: CAIRHDPRSYEQYF.